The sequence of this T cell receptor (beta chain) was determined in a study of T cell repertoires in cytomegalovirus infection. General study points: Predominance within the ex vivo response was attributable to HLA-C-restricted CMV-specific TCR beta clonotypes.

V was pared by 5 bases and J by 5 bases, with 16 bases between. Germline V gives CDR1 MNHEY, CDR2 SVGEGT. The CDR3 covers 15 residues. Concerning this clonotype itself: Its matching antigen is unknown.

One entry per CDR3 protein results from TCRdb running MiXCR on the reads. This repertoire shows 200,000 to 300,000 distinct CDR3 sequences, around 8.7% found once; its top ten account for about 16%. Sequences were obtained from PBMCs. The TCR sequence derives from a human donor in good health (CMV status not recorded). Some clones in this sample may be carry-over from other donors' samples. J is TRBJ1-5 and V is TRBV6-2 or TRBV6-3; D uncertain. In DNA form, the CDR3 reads TGTGCCAGCAGTATCGGAAAGAACCGGGATCAGCCCCAGCATTTT. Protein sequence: CASSIGKNRDQPQHF.